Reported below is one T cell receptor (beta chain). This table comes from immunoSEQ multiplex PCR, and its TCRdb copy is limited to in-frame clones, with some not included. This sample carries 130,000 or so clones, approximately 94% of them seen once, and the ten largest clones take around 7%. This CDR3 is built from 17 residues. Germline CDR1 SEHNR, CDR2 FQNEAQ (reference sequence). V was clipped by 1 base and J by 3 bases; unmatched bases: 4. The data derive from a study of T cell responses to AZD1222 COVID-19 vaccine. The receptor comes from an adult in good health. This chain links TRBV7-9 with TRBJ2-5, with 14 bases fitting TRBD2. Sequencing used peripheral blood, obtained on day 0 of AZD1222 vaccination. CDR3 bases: TGTGCCAGCAGCTTAGGGGGACTAGCGGGAGCGGAAGAGACCCAGTACTTC. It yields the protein CASSLGGLAGAEETQYF.